These T cell receptor beta chains were read from a single sample in a study of T cell responses to AZD1222 COVID-19 vaccine. Generated by immunoSEQ multiplex PCR, the TCRdb table keeps only in-frame clones and is missing some. The sample yields roughly 150,000 clones, around 88% seen once. The source material was peripheral blood, sampled on day 0 of AZD1222 vaccination. All receptors come from an adult in good health. The CDR3 runs from the conserved cysteine through the conserved F or W. D genes are given only for firm matches. Clone sizes are given selectively: once, few, many, or a class where the clone is expanded.

size,J,length,V,D,CDR3,DNA
.,TRBJ2-6,18,TRBV5-4,TRBD2,CASSLGGLAGYGANVLTF,TGTGCCAGCAGCTTGGGGGGACTAGCGGGGTACGGGGCCAACGTCCTGACTTTC
.,TRBJ1-6,14,TRBV6-5,.,CASGEGSYNSPLHF,TGTGCCAGCGGGGAGGGGTCCTATAATTCACCCCTCCACTTT
.,TRBJ2-5,19,TRBV6-6,TRBD1,CASSPLARTGGYLQETQYF,TGTGCCAGCAGTCCCCTTGCCCGGACAGGGGGGTACTTACAAGAGACCCAGTACTTC
.,TRBJ1-3,13,TRBV27,.,CASSLKGSNTIYF,TGTGCCAGCAGTTTAAAGGGCAGTAACACCATATATTTT
.,TRBJ1-3,16,TRBV5-4,TRBD1,CASSYGVQGPGNTIYF,TGTGCCAGCAGCTATGGGGTACAGGGGCCTGGAAACACCATATATTTT
.,TRBJ2-2,15,TRBV5-1,TRBD2,CASKTGTSDTGELFF,TGCGCCAGCAAAACCGGGACTAGCGACACCGGGGAGCTGTTTTTT
.,TRBJ1-1,14,TRBV2,TRBD1,CASSDLFDRAEAFF,TGTGCCAGCAGTGACCTCTTTGACAGGGCTGAAGCTTTCTTT
.,TRBJ1-2,15,TRBV19,.,CASSSRGAVGYGYTF,TGTGCCAGTAGCAGTAGGGGGGCCGTTGGTTATGGCTACACCTTC
few,TRBJ1-5,15,TRBV16,.,CASSRSDSLNQPQHF,TGTGCCAGCAGCCGCTCCGACAGTCTAAATCAGCCCCAGCATTTT
.,TRBJ2-1,14,TRBV28,TRBD2,CASKLGGSYNEQFF,TGTGCCAGCAAGTTGGGAGGGTCCTACAATGAGCAGTTCTTC
.,TRBJ1-6,14,TRBV9,.,CASSEGDNNSPLHF,TGTGCCAGCAGCGAGGGGGACAATAATTCACCCCTCCACTTT
.,TRBJ2-1,12,TRBV28,.,CATRSSYNEQFF,TGTGCCACCCGGAGCTCCTACAATGAGCAGTTCTTC
.,TRBJ1-4,14,TRBV7-6,TRBD1,CASSPTGGGEKLFF,TGTGCCAGCAGCCCGACAGGGGGAGGGGAAAAACTGTTTTTT
.,TRBJ2-7,13,TRBV29-1,TRBD1,CSVGETGGYEQYF,TGCAGCGTTGGGGAAACAGGGGGCTACGAGCAGTACTTC
.,TRBJ1-2,14,TRBV4-3,.,CASSQEVGEDGYTF,TGCGCCAGCAGCCAAGAGGTCGGGGAGGATGGCTACACCTTC
.,TRBJ2-2,13,TRBV7-9,.,CASMPRYTGELFF,TGTGCCAGCATGCCTCGATACACCGGGGAGCTGTTTTTT
.,TRBJ2-1,16,TRBV7-8,.,CASSTTGTYSPNEQFF,TGTGCCAGCAGCACGACCGGGACGTACTCCCCCAATGAGCAGTTCTTC
few,TRBJ1-3,13,TRBV7-2,.,CASSLGVGNTIYF,TGTGCCAGCAGCTTGGGAGTGGGAAACACCATATATTTT
once,TRBJ1-4,13,TRBV27,.,CASSQTVDEKLFF,TGTGCCAGCAGCCAGACAGTAGATGAAAAACTGTTTTTT
.,TRBJ2-7,14,TRBV6-5,.,CASRRGQNSYEQYF,TGTGCCAGCAGGCGAGGACAGAATTCCTACGAGCAGTACTTC
.,TRBJ1-2,13,TRBV7-3,TRBD1,CASSLGQGQGYTF,TGTGCCAGCAGCTTGGGACAGGGACAGGGCTACACCTTC
.,TRBJ2-1,13,TRBV29-1,.,CSAETPDYNEQFF,TGCAGCGCCGAGACGCCTGACTACAATGAGCAGTTCTTC
.,TRBJ2-7,11,TRBV5-1,.,CASSDLGEQYF,TGCGCCAGCAGCGATTTGGGGGAGCAGTACTTC
.,TRBJ2-7,16,TRBV7-9,.,CASSLAIRAGSYEQYF,TGTGCCAGCAGCTTAGCGATAAGGGCGGGATCCTACGAGCAGTACTTC
.,TRBJ2-3,15,TRBV11-1,.,CASSSRLPGTDTQYF,TGTGCCAGCAGCTCCAGGTTGCCCGGGACAGATACGCAGTATTTT